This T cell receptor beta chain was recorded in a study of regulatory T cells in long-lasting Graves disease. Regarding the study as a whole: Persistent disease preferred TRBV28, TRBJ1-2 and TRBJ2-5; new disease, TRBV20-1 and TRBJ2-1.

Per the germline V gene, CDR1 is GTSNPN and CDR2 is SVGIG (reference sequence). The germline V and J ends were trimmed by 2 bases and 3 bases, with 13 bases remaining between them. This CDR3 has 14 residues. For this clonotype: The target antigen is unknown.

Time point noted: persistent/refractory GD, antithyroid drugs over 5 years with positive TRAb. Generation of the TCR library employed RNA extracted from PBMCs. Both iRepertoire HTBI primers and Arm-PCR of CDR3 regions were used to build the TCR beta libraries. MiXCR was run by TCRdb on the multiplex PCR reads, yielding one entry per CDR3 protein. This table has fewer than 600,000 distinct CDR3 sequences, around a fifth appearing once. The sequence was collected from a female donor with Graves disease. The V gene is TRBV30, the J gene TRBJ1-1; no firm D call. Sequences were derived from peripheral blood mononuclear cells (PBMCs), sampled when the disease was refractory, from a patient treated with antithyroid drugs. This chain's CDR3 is CAWSKTLWDTEAFF. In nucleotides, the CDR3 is TGTGCCTGGAGTAAGACCCTTTGGGACACTGAAGCTTTCTTT. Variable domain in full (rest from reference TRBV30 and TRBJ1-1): SQTIHQWPATLVQPVGSPLSLECTVEGTSNPNLYWYRQAAGRGLQLLFYSVGIGQISSEVPQNLSASRPQDRQFILSSKKLLLSDSGFYLCAWSKTLWDTEAFFGQGTRLTVV.